This T cell receptor beta chain is from a study of shared clonotypes between healthy human individuals. A word on this clone: The antigen is undetermined.

All donors qualified as healthy HIV-negative adults and had experienced no recent acute infections or vaccinations. This CDR3 contains 17 residues. Germline CDR1 reads SGHTA; CDR2 reads FQGNSA. Overall study findings and caveats: Investigators collected only blood, and repertoires in tissues likely differ.

Repertoires were generated with immunoSEQ multiplex PCR, while TCRdb's copy carries only in-frame clones and drops some. This table has some 500,000 clones, roughly three quarters appearing once. V and J are TRBV7-2 and TRBJ2-7; 8 bases are a match to TRBD2. Matching the DNA end better, TRBJ2-1 makes the J call doubtful. Input material: PBMCs. The clonotype was recovered from a woman aged 40 to 50 in good health. Some clones in this sample may be carry-over from other donors' samples. CDR3 DNA: TGTGCCAGCAGCTTAGCGGGGGGTGCGGGAGGCCAAAATGAGCAGTTCTTC. It encodes CASSLAGGAGGQNEQFF.